What follows is one T cell receptor (beta chain) and its context. The antigen is unknown. Deletions cut 1 base from V and 4 bases from J, with 8 bases between. The CDR3 contains 14 residues. The germline CDR1 and CDR2 sequences are SGDLS and YYNGEE. These data come from a study of cytomegalovirus exposure and HLA in healthy donors. Notes on the study in general: Among TCR beta chains of equal frequency, HLA-associated ones were more clonally expanded in a later analysis. An analysis done earlier found most TCR beta V segments productive about 87% or about 30% of the time. Confirmation in vitro established that a few CMV-associated chains were specific for CMV antigens. TRBV6-2, TRBV6-3 and some other V segments were excluded as indistinguishable.

PCR involved 60 Vbeta and 13 Jbeta primers. The repertoire was sequenced with immunoSEQ multiplex PCR; TCRdb's copy has only in-frame clones and lacks some. This sample yields about 40,000 clones, of which 82% are seen a single time; approximately 10% belongs to the top ten. The source of this sequence is a woman in her late teens or twenties in good health and CMV-seropositive. Input material: PBMCs. The chain has TRBV9 and TRBJ2-2; D is unresolved. DNA for the CDR3: TGTGCCAGCAGCGTAAGGTGGGCCACCGGGGAGCTGTTTTTT. Its translation: CASSVRWATGELFF.